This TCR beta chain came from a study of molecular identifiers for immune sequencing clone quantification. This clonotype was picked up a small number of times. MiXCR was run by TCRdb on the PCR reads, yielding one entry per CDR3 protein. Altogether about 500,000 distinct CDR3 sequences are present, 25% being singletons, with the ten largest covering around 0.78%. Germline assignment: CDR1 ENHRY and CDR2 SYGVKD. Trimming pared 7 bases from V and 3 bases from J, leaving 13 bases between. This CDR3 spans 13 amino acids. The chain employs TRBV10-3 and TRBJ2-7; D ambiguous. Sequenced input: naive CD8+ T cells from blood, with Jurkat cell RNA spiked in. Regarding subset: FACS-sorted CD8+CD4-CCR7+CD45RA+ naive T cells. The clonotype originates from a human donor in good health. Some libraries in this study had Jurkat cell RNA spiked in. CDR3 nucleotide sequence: TGTGCCATCAATCCCGGAAACAACTACGAGCAGTACTTC. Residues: CAINPGNNYEQYF.